This T cell receptor (beta chain) was sequenced for a study of T cells in Graves' hyperthyroidism and ophthalmopathy. On the study more broadly: The initial diagnosis was the point when peripheral blood was collected, ahead of any treatment.

Stable hyperthyroidism: no ophthalmopathy progression over 18 months of follow-up. The CDR3 is 14 residues long. Losses at the gene ends were 6 bases for V and 4 bases for J; bases not matched to a gene: 8. Germline CDR1 reads ENHRY; CDR2 reads SYGVKD. The source material, RNA transcripts, was used to amplify TCR beta CDR3 regions. A first-round RT-PCR of the TCR CDR3 used the HTBI primer set. TCRdb independently ran MiXCR on the multiplex PCR reads; one entry per CDR3 protein. The table has a few hundred thousand distinct CDR3 sequences, approximately 14% seen once. Remarks on this clonotype: As yet, its antigen is unknown.

Points from the study as a whole: In the blood, most expanded thyroid clonotypes above 0.001 appeared as well. It was a median approximately 6.9 months before onset that the model predicted ophthalmopathy.

The chain recombines TRBV10-3 with TRBJ1-1, with 7 bases aligning to TRBD1. The specimen was blood. The receptor was isolated from a woman aged 18-29 years with Graves' hyperthyroidism. The CDR3 coding sequence is TGTGCCATCAGGGGGAACAGGGGTAGCACTGAAGCTTTCTTT. Encoded protein: CAIRGNRGSTEAFF.